What follows is one T cell receptor beta chain and its context. MiXCR, run by TCRdb on the 5' RACE reads, gives a single entry per CDR3 protein. The sample carries over 200,000 distinct CDR3 sequences, around a tenth recorded once. This entry belongs to a study of identical twins. V dropped 6 bases and J dropped 0 bases, with 10 bases sitting between them. The length of the CDR3 is 14 residues. Germline-derived CDR1 and CDR2 are ENHRY and SYGVKD. This clonotype was obtained from a woman aged 18-29 years in good health. The chain is built from TRBV10-3 and TRBJ2-3, with D unresolved. The sequencing input was memory (CD45RO+) T cells sorted from blood. CDR3 amino acids: CAISPDPSTDTQYF. The CDR3 DNA sequence: TGTGCCATCAGCCCAGACCCAAGCACAGATACGCAGTATTTT.